This TCR beta chain was profiled in a study of T cells in Graves' hyperthyroidism and ophthalmopathy (dated by TCRdb to the late 2010s). Looking at the study overall: Peripheral blood samples were taken at initial diagnosis, before any treatment was given. A discovery cohort of about 96 patients, approximately 45 with Graves' ophthalmopathy and under 60 with stable Graves' hyperthyroidism, was used to find distinguishing TCR V-J signatures. An independent validation cohort of under 20 hyperthyroidism patients and 15 or so patients who later progressed to ophthalmopathy tested prospective prediction of ophthalmopathy. The 90 or so discovery patients were randomly split 7:3 into training and test sets. The study also compared thyroid tissue and blood T-cell repertoires from several Graves' hyperthyroidism patients. Once sampling was done, hyperthyroidism patients were given methimazole at a starting dose of 30 mg daily, whereas ophthalmopathy patients were given high-dose intravenous methylprednisolone. The paper reports TCR Vbeta CDR3 sequencing of some 140 peripheral blood samples: 43 ophthalmopathy, roughly 80 hyperthyroidism and about 17 progressor patients. What the study reported, not specific to this receptor: A model built on a 13 V-J signature distinguished ophthalmopathy from stable hyperthyroidism, reaching 87.88% sensitivity and 81% to 83% specificity in cross-validation and 80%/75% in testing. Most expanded thyroid clonotypes (frequency above 0.001) were also detected in blood, suggesting blood repertoires may reflect thyroid immune responses. During validation, the model predicted progression to ophthalmopathy a median of approximately six months ahead of onset, with almost 71% sensitivity and almost 75% specificity. No statistical method was used to fix the sample size in advance, and group allocation was not hidden from the investigators.

TCR beta CDR3 regions were amplified from RNA transcripts. The first round of RT-PCR for the TCR CDR3 was performed with the HTBI primer set and the Qiagen OneStep RT-PCR kit. Libraries were constructed in a second round of multiplex PCR, after which size selection and purification were carried out. The libraries were sequenced on an Illumina HiSeq2000 using paired-end 100 bp reads. As for the authors' bioinformatics: SOAPnuke was used to process the raw data, throwing out any read that contained adapters or uncalled bases, had a mean Phred below 15, or lacked an exact constant-primer or identifier match. COPE v1.2.5 was used to merge the high-quality paired reads, and each unique nucleotide sequence was defined as a clonotype. MiTCR v1.1 was used to align clonotypes to the IMGT TRBV, TRBD and TRBJ reference segments. The analysis was restricted to V-J combinations with a frequency above 0.0001, which together covered 98% to 99.2% of the repertoires. A TCS score was defined as the ratio between F50 (clonal expansion) and ExV (chaos), using BLOSUM62-based TCRdist between CDR3 peptides within each V-J. Welch's t-statistics and random forest reduced around 510 V-J features to 13, which were used in a naive Bayes classifier (R e1071). Clones were called with MiXCR by TCRdb after fastp trimmed the public reads at Q25, and only in-frame beta chains were retained. Entries are consolidated by CDR3 protein sequence, retaining the most common genes and DNA. The V and J calls come from TCRdb's annotation, not from the publication. The sample includes 400,000 or so distinct CDR3 sequences, with about 14% observed a single time. The ten largest make up 15% to 20% of the sample.

Only a few counts were recorded for this clonotype. This clone's antigen is unknown. No per-base quality is available; no much larger clone lies one base away. In the ophthalmopathy patients, disease was moderately to severely active, with a Clinical Activity Score of 3 or more, a NOSPECS grade of 4 or more, and a duration of less than 3 months. Exclusion was applied to patients with uncontrolled infections, other autoimmune diseases, pregnancy or lactation. Clinical symptoms, serum thyroxine and TRAb, thyroid ultrasound, and orbital computed tomography formed the basis for the diagnoses. PBMCs were isolated from around 10 ml of fresh peripheral blood by Ficoll-Paque density gradient centrifugation. Trizol reagent was used to extract total RNA, and RNA quality was then checked on an Agilent 2100 Bioanalyzer. The CDR3 starts with the cysteine, ends with the phenylalanine, and has 17 residues. Of the read, only the CDR3 DNA is kept; its 51 bases are in frame from base 1. Trimmed from V: 0 bases; trimmed from J: 4 bases; junction bases lacking a gene match: 8. CDR1 ENHRY and CDR2 SYGVKD were looked up in the germline V gene.

This chain joins TRBV10-3 to TRBJ2-5; TRBD2 lines up with 10 middle nucleotides. Sample: blood. The sequence came from a woman in her twenties or thirties with Graves' ophthalmopathy. CDR3 loop: CAISESVAGGPGETQYF. In nucleotide form, the sequence is TGTGCCATCAGTGAGTCTGTAGCGGGGGGCCCCGGAGAGACCCAGTACTTC.